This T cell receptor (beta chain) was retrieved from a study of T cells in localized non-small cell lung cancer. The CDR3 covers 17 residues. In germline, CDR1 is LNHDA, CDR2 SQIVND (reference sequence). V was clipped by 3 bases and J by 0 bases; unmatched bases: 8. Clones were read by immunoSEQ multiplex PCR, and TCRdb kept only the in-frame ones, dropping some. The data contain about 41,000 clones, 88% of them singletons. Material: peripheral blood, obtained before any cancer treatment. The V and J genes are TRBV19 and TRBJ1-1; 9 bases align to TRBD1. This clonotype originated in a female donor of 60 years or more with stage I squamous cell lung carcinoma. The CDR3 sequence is CASSIRGTGNLNTEAFF. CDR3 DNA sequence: TGTGCCAGTAGTATCAGGGGGACAGGGAACTTGAACACTGAAGCTTTCTTT.